This T cell receptor (beta chain) was sequenced for a study of blood T cell repertoires in COVID-19. As for the study in general: Sources were T cells, B-cell-depleted T cells, or PBMCs; the material itself was cDNA or gDNA.

The ends lost 1 base at V and 6 bases at J; junction bases unmatched: 7. CDR1 PRHDT and CDR2 FYEKMQ come from the germline V gene (reference sequence). This CDR3 has 15 amino acids. How the authors handled the data: Nucleated cell counts were estimated from reference gene primer amplification. Method: immunoSEQ multiplex PCR; TCRdb's copy keeps in-frame clones and lacks some. The V and J calls and the clone size are those of that table, but D and trimming were determined from the DNA. The table records 130,000 to 150,000 clones, more than 75% of them present only once. The chain couples TRBV13 to TRBJ2-7; 9 positions match TRBD2. The origin of this receptor is a man between 60 and 75 years old with active or convalescent COVID-19. Sample: peripheral blood. The CDR3 nucleotides are TGTGCCAGCAGCTTAGAAGGATGGCGGGAGGGCGAGCAGTACTTC. This codes for CASSLEGWREGEQYF.